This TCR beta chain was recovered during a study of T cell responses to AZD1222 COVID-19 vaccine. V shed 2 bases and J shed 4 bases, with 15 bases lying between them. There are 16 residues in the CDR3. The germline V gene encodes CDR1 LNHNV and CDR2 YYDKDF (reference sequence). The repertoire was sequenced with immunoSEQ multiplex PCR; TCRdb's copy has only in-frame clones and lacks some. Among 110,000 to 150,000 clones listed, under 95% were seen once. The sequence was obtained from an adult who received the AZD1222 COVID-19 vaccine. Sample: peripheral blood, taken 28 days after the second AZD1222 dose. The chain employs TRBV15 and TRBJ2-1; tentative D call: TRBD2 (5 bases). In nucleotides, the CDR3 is TGTGCCACCAGCAGAAGGACTTCCGGACTTTACAATGAGCAGTTCTTC. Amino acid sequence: CATSRRTSGLYNEQFF.